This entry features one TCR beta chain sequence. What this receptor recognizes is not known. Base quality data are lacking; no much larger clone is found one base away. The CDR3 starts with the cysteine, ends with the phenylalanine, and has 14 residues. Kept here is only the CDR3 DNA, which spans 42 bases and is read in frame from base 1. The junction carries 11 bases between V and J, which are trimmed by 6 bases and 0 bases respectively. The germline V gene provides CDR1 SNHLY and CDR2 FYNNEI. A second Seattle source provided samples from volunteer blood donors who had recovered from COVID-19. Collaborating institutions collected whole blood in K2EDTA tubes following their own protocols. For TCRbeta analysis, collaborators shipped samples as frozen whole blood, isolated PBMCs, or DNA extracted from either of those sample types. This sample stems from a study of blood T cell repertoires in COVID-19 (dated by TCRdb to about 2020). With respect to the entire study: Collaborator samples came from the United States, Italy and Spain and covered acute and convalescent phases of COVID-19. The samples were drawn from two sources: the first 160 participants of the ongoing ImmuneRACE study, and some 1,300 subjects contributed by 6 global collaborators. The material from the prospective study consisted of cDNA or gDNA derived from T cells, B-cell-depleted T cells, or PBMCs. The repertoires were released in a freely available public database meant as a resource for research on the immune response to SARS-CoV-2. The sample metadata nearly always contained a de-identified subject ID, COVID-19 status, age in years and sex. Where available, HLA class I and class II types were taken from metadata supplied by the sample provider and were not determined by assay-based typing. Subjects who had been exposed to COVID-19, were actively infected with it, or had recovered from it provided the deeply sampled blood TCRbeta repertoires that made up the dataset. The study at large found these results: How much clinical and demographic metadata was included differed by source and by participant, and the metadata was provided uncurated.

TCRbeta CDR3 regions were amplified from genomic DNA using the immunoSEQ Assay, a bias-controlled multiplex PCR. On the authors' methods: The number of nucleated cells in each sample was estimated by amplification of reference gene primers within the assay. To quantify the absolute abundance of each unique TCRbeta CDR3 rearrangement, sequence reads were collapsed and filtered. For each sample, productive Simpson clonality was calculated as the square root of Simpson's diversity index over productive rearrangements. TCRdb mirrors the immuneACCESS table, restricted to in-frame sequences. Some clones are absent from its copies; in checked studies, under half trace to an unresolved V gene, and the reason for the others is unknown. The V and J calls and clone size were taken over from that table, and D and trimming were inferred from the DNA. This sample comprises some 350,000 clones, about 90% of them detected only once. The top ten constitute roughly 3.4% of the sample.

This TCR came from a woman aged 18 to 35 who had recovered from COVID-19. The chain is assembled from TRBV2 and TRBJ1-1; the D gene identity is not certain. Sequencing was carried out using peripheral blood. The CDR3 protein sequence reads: CASRTYSMNTEAFF. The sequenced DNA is TGTGCCAGCAGGACATACAGTATGAACACTGAAGCTTTCTTT.